The rows below give T cell receptor beta chains drawn from one sample of a study of Ad26.COV2.S vaccination and SARS-CoV-2 variants. The repertoire was sequenced with immunoSEQ multiplex PCR; TCRdb's copy has only in-frame clones and lacks some. The sample contains 410,000 or so clones, 80% to 95% of which appear only once. The material sequenced was peripheral blood, taken in a trial of Ad26.COV2.S vaccine versus placebo. The origin of the receptors is a person aged 18-60 years who received the Ad26.COV2.S COVID-19 vaccine or a placebo. Both conserved end residues are part of each CDR3. Fields, in order: J gene, D gene, V gene, clone size, CDR3 protein, CDR3 DNA. A D gene is named only where the DNA matches it firmly. A row's size may be missing; if present it is once, few, many or a size class.

>TRBJ2-7|TRBD1|TRBV5-8|.
CASSFPRQGYEQYF
TGTGCCAGCAGCTTTCCGAGACAGGGATACGAGCAGTACTTC
>TRBJ1-1|.|TRBV6-5|.
CASSYSLVGGNTEAFF
TGTGCCAGCAGTTACTCCCTGGTTGGCGGGAACACTGAAGCTTTCTTT
>TRBJ2-5|.|TRBV19|.
CASSIDLYSPTQYF
TGTGCCAGTAGTATAGATCTATACAGCCCGACCCAGTACTTC
>TRBJ1-3|.|TRBV7-9|.
CASSSLDSSGNTIYF
TGTGCCAGCAGCTCCCTGGACAGCTCTGGAAACACCATATATTTT
>TRBJ1-5|TRBD1|TRBV28|.
CASRTTGNQPQHF
TGTGCCAGCAGAACGACAGGGAATCAGCCCCAGCATTTT
>TRBJ1-1|.|TRBV28|once
CGISQNTEAFF
TGTGGGATATCCCAGAACACTGAAGCTTTCTTT
>TRBJ2-1|TRBD2|TRBV9|.
CASSVGTSGIFEQFF
TGTGCCAGCAGCGTAGGGACTAGCGGGATTTTTGAGCAGTTCTTC
>TRBJ1-1|.|TRBV9|few
CASSVEAGAGTEAFF
TGTGCCAGCAGCGTAGAGGCAGGGGCAGGGACTGAAGCTTTCTTT
>TRBJ1-3|TRBD1|TRBV18|.
CASSPGQGAFSGNTIYF
TGTGCCAGCTCACCAGGACAGGGGGCTTTCTCTGGAAACACCATATATTTT
>TRBJ1-2|TRBD1|TRBV5-1|.
CASSPGTGTYGYTF
TGCGCCAGCAGCCCCGGGACAGGAACCTATGGCTACACCTTC
>TRBJ1-2|TRBD1|TRBV10-3|once
CAISEWQGAYGYTF
TGTGCCATCAGTGAGTGGCAGGGGGCCTATGGCTACACCTTC
>TRBJ2-3|TRBD1|TRBV4-1|.
CASSQQGQVSDTQYF
TGCGCCAGCAGCCAACAGGGACAGGTTTCAGATACGCAGTATTTT
>TRBJ2-5|TRBD2|TRBV28|.
CASSLPRGLAGGPREETQYF
TGTGCCAGCAGTTTACCCAGAGGACTAGCGGGAGGGCCTAGGGAGGAGACCCAGTACTTC
>TRBJ2-2|.|TRBV11-3|.
CASSIRGSTGELFF
TGTGCCAGCAGCATCAGGGGAAGCACCGGGGAGCTGTTTTTT
>TRBJ2-2|TRBD2|TRBV6-2/TRBV6-3|.
CASSSAGGGTGELFF
TGTGCCAGCAGTTCGGCGGGAGGGGGCACCGGGGAGCTGTTTTTT
>TRBJ1-5|TRBD1|TRBV7-9|few
CASSLADRGSNQPQHF
TGTGCCAGCAGCTTGGCGGACAGGGGGAGCAATCAGCCCCAGCATTTT
>TRBJ1-1|.|TRBV7-2|.
CASSLGVIGPGFNTEAFF
TGTGCCAGCAGTTTAGGAGTTATAGGTCCGGGATTTAACACTGAAGCTTTCTTT
>TRBJ2-5|TRBD1|TRBV7-9|.
CASRGTVLETQYF
TGTGCCAGCAGGGGGACAGTCTTGGAGACCCAGTACTTC
>TRBJ2-1|TRBD2|TRBV6-5|.
CASSRAGRAYNEQFF
TGTGCCAGCAGTCGAGCGGGGCGAGCCTACAATGAGCAGTTCTTC
>TRBJ2-7|.|TRBV6-2/TRBV6-3|.
CASSTSRGASSYEQYF
TGTGCCAGCAGTACCTCGCGAGGGGCCTCCTCCTACGAGCAGTACTTC
>TRBJ2-2|TRBD2|TRBV7-9|.
CASSPPGLAIAGELFF
TGTGCCAGCAGCCCACCGGGACTAGCGATTGCCGGGGAGCTGTTTTTT
>TRBJ1-1|.|TRBV7-2|.
CASSLAGKGNTEAFF
TGTGCCAGCAGCTTAGCAGGAAAGGGGAACACTGAAGCTTTCTTT
>TRBJ1-2|.|TRBV4-3|.
CASSQEASSSYGYTF
TGCGCCAGCAGCCAAGAGGCCTCATCCTCCTATGGCTACACCTTC
>TRBJ1-5|.|TRBV4-3|.
CASSPSVVDQSNQPQHF
TGCGCCAGCAGCCCCTCAGTTGTAGATCAAAGCAATCAGCCCCAGCATTTT
>TRBJ2-2|.|TRBV15|.
CATSTGYGELFF
TGTGCCACCAGCACGGGATACGGGGAGCTGTTTTTT